Each of the 20 T cell receptor beta chains below was sequenced from the same sample in a study of shared clonotypes between healthy human individuals. Profiling relied on immunoSEQ multiplex PCR, and the TCRdb table lists in-frame clones only, not all of them. The table has 2 million to 3 million clones, over 85% seen once. The specimen sequenced was naive CD4+ T cells from PBMCs. As to subset: CD45RA+ positively selected. These receptors came from a man aged 18 to 29 in good health. Some clones in this sample may be carry-over from other donors' samples.

In this sample, this clone turned up once. V usage is TRBV6-5 and J usage is TRBJ1-1; possibly TRBD1 for D (5 bases). The V gene's germline CDR1 is MNHEY and CDR2 SVGAGI. Between the trimmed V and J ends, which lost 6 bases and 10 bases, there was a span of 12 bases. The length of the CDR3 is 11 residues. The CDR3 protein is CASRGESGAFF. The CDR3 coding sequence is TGTGCCAGCAGGGGGGAATCCGGAGCTTTCTTT.

This rearrangement joins TRBV27 to TRBJ2-7, with a tentative D call TRBD2 (6 bases). Deletions cut 5 bases from V and 0 bases from J, with 14 bases between. The CDR3 has 15 amino acids. CDR1 and CDR2 (germline): MNHEY, SMNVEV (reference sequence). CDR3 protein: CASSPFGRSSYEQYF. The DNA of the CDR3 is TGTGCCAGCAGTCCCTTTGGGAGGAGCTCCTACGAGCAGTACTTC.

The genes are TRBV29-1 and TRBJ2-7, with 9 bases identical to TRBD2. Germline values: CDR1 SQVTM, CDR2 ANQGSEA. V trimming: 3 bases; J trimming: 5 bases; junction bases outside the gene matches: 8. The CDR3 has 14 residues. CDR3 amino acids: CSVERVAGAHEQYF. The CDR3 nucleotides are TGCAGCGTTGAGAGGGTAGCGGGAGCCCACGAGCAGTACTTC.

The chain carries TRBV19 and TRBJ1-2, with TRBD1 as a possible D gene (6 bases). V lost 2 bases and J lost 3, with 10 bases in between. There are 14 residues in the CDR3. The germline V gene has CDR1 LNHDA and CDR2 SQIVND (reference sequence). As DNA, the CDR3 is TGTGCCAGTAGTATACGGGGGGCTGACTATGGCTACACCTTC. Translated, it gives CASSIRGADYGYTF.

This sequence joins TRBV7-2 and TRBJ2-1; tentatively, D is TRBD1 (6 bases). Germline V CDR1 and CDR2: SGHTA, FQGNSA. With 8 bases removed from V and 0 bases from J, the gap between germline ends came to 14 bases. This CDR3 is 15 amino acids long. The CDR3 loop is CASAQTGVSYNEQFF. The CDR3 DNA is TGTGCCAGCGCACAGACAGGCGTCTCCTACAATGAGCAGTTCTTC. The whole variable domain, remainder taken from reference TRBV7-2 and TRBJ2-1, is GAGVSQSPSNKVTEKGKDVELRCDPISGHTALYWYRQSLGQGLEFLIYFQGNSAPDKSGLPSDRFSAERTGGSVSTLTIQRTQQEDSAVYLCASAQTGVSYNEQFFGPGTRLTVL.

This chain uses TRBV19 with TRBJ2-3, with D maybe TRBD2 (6 bases). The CDR3 totals 15 residues. V lost 5 bases and J lost 1, with 13 bases in between. CDR1 and CDR2 from the germline V gene are LNHDA and SQIVND (reference sequence). DNA for the CDR3: TGTGCCAGTAGTGCCGCTGGGGAGGGCACAGATACGCAGTATTTT. It specifies CASSAAGEGTDTQYF.

The gene calls are TRBV28 and TRBJ1-4; no clear D. CDR1 is MDHEN and CDR2 is SYDVKM in the germline V gene. With 3 bases removed from V and 8 bases from J, the gap between germline ends came to 13 bases. This CDR3 region has 14 residues. The CDR3 nucleotides read TGTGCCAGCAGTTTGGGTGCCATCGGGGAAAAACTGTTTTTT. Translated: CASSLGAIGEKLFF.

The rearrangement joins TRBV5-4 to TRBJ1-1, with D possibly being TRBD1 (5 bases). CDR1 is SGHNT and CDR2 is YYREEE in the germline V gene (reference sequence). Trimming removed 0 bases at V and 0 bases at J, with 12 bases between. CDR3 length: 16 amino acids. The CDR3 spells CASSLDRIDMNTEAFF. The CDR3 DNA reads TGTGCCAGCAGCTTGGACAGGATAGACATGAACACTGAAGCTTTCTTT. Full variable domain (missing parts from reference TRBV5-4 and TRBJ1-1): ETGVTQSPTHLIKTRGQQVTLRCSSQSGHNTVSWYQQALGQGPQFIFQYYREEENGRGNFPPRFSGLQFPNYSSELNVNALELDDSALYLCASSLDRIDMNTEAFFGQGTRLTVV.

The gene calls are TRBV2 and TRBJ1-5; D is unresolved. The CDR3 totals 11 residues. Germline CDR1 reads SNHLY; CDR2 reads FYNNEI. Trimming removed 8 bases from V and 6 bases from J, with 8 bases in between. The CDR3 loop is CASGVGQPQHF. The CDR3 DNA is TGTGCCAGCGGAGTTGGTCAGCCCCAGCATTTT.

The J gene is TRBJ2-1, the V gene TRBV7-3; TRBD2 might be the D (6 bases). The germline CDR1 and CDR2 sequences are SGHTA and FQGTGA. The CDR3 contains 15 residues. The V gene lost 4 bases and the J gene lost 2 bases, with 12 bases spanning the gap. This CDR3 reads CASSSFGLPYNEQFF. CDR3 sequence (DNA): TGTGCCAGCAGCTCCTTCGGACTACCCTACAATGAGCAGTTCTTC.

V is TRBV28 and J is TRBJ2-7; maybe TRBD2 (6 bases). The CDR3 length is 15 residues. In germline, CDR1 is MDHEN, CDR2 SYDVKM. Trimming cost V 3 bases and J 6 bases, with 18 bases left between them. The CDR3: CASSFHSVEGPEQYF. Here the CDR3 DNA reads TGTGCCAGCAGTTTTCATTCAGTGGAGGGACCCGAGCAGTACTTC.

The chain couples TRBV4-1 to TRBJ1-4, with D maybe TRBD1 (5 bases). The germline V gene has CDR1 MGHRA and CDR2 YSYEKL. CDR3 size: 14 residues. Trimming left V 1 base short and J 10 bases short, with 13 bases between. The CDR3 loop reads CASSQGWAGAKLFF. CDR3 DNA sequence: TGCGCCAGCAGCCAAGGATGGGCTGGGGCAAAACTGTTTTTT.

The V and J genes are TRBV11-2 and TRBJ2-7; 7 positions agree with TRBD1. Germline assignment: CDR1 SGHAT and CDR2 FQNNGV. The V gene end was trimmed by 5 bases and the J gene end by 2 bases; junction bases not matched to a gene: 9. The CDR3 loop spans 15 amino acids. In DNA, the CDR3 is TGTGCCAGCAGCCCCCGACAGGGTAGCGCCTACGAGCAGTACTTC. Translation: CASSPRQGSAYEQYF.

This chain connects TRBV2 to TRBJ1-2, with TRBD1 matching over 7 bases. The ends lost 3 bases at V and 5 bases at J; junction bases unmatched: 6. The CDR3 consists of 14 residues. Germline CDR1 and CDR2: SNHLY and FYNNEI. The CDR3 sequence is CASSDQQGKYGYTF. CDR3 sequence (DNA): TGTGCCAGCAGTGACCAACAGGGGAAATATGGCTACACCTTC.

J is TRBJ2-2 and V is TRBV9; TRBD2 might be the D (5 bases). The germline V gene has CDR1 SGDLS and CDR2 YYNGEE. The CDR3 totals 14 residues. Trimming took off 0 bases at V and 5 bases at J, with 8 bases between the two ends. The CDR3 here is CASSVVTGTGELFF. The CDR3 DNA follows: TGTGCCAGCAGCGTAGTTACGGGGACCGGGGAGCTGTTTTTT.

This chain connects TRBV7-3 to TRBJ2-1; no clear D. CDR3 length equals 14 residues. Germline lookup yields CDR1 SGHTA and CDR2 FQGTGA. Trimming took 3 bases from V and 5 from J, leaving 11 bases between them. CDR3 residues: CASSFGRDHNEQFF. The CDR3 region has the DNA TGTGCCAGCAGCTTCGGGCGTGACCACAATGAGCAGTTCTTC.

The chain joins TRBV6-1 to TRBJ2-7, with TRBD1 matching over 8 bases. The CDR3 spans 17 residues. V lost 0 bases to trimming and J lost 5 bases; unmatched junction nucleotides: 12. The V gene's germline CDR1 is MNHNS and CDR2 SASEGT. In nucleotides, the CDR3 is TGTGCCAGCAGTGAAGCGCTTCGGGCAGGGGGCTATCACGAGCAGTACTTC. This translates into CASSEALRAGGYHEQYF.

V usage is TRBV15 and J usage is TRBJ2-3, with D possibly being TRBD1 (5 bases). The CDR3 consists of 15 residues. Trimming removed 1 base from V and 4 bases from J, with 12 bases in between. Germline CDR1 is LNHNV and CDR2 is YYDKDF (reference sequence). The CDR3 is CATSRGGMGADTQYF. The DNA for the CDR3 is TGTGCCACCAGCAGAGGGGGCATGGGTGCAGATACGCAGTATTTT.

The rearrangement joins TRBV28 to TRBJ1-5; possible D gene TRBD1, 6 bases. Looked up from germline, CDR1 is MDHEN and CDR2 is SYDVKM. Trimming pared 6 bases from V and 1 base from J, leaving 13 bases between. The CDR3 spans 15 residues. The CDR3 sequence: CASRSEQGSNQPQHF. In nucleotides, the CDR3 is TGTGCCAGCAGGTCTGAACAGGGCAGCAATCAGCCCCAGCATTTT. Full variable domain (missing parts from reference TRBV28 and TRBJ1-5): DVKVTQSSRYLVKRTGEKVFLECVQDMDHENMFWYRQDPGLGLRLIYFSYDVKMKEKGDIPEGYSVSREKKERFSLILESASTNQTSMYLCASRSEQGSNQPQHFGDGTRLSIL.

The DNA for the CDR3 is TGTGCCAGCTTGTGGCAGATTGGGGGCGAAAAACTGTTTTTT. Its protein product is CASLWQIGGEKLFF. V and J are TRBV6-1 and TRBJ1-4; maybe TRBD1 (6 bases). Germline V gene sequence: CDR1 MNHNS, CDR2 SASEGT. CDR3 size: 14 residues. The V gene lost 8 bases and the J gene lost 8 bases, with 18 bases spanning the gap.